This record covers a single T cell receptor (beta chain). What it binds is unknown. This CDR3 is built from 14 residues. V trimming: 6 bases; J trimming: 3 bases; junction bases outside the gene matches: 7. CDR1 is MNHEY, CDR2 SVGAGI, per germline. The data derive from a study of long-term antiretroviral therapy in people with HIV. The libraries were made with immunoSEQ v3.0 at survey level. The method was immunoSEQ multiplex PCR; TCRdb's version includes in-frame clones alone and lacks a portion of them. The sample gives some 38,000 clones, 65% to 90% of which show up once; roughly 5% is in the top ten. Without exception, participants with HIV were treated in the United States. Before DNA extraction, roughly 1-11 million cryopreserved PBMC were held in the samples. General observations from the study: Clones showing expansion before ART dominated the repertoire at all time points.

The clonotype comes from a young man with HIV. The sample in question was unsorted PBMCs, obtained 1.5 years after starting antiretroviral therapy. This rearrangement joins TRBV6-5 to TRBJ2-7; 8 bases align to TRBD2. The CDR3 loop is CASSRLALGYEQYF. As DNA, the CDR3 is TGTGCCAGCAGCCGACTAGCGTTAGGCTACGAGCAGTACTTC.